The 6 T cell receptor beta chains given below trace back to one sample, sequenced in a study of shared clonotypes between healthy human individuals. The assay was immunoSEQ multiplex PCR, and TCRdb's table has in-frame clones only and misses some. In the table there are about 1.5 million clones, under 99% of which are singletons. The material sequenced was naive CD4+ T cells sorted from blood. Described subset: CD45RA+ positively selected. The receptors were gathered from a man aged 25 to 45 in good health.

The gene calls are TRBV19 and TRBJ2-5; 11 positions agree with TRBD1. The CDR3 runs to 15 residues. V dropped 3 bases and J dropped 2; count of bases not matched to a gene: 2. Germline CDR1 is LNHDA and CDR2 is SQIVND (reference sequence). The CDR3 loop reads CASSIGDRGQETQYF. In nucleotides, the CDR3 is TGTGCCAGTAGTATTGGGGACAGGGGGCAAGAGACCCAGTACTTC.

The rearrangement uses TRBV19 and TRBJ2-3; D unclear. The CDR3 sequence is 16 residues long. Per germline, CDR1 LNHDA and CDR2 SQIVND (reference sequence). V lost 4 bases to trimming and J lost 1 base, with 15 bases between them. Here the CDR3 reads CASSTRPLGGTDTQYF. The CDR3, as DNA: TGTGCCAGTAGTACCAGACCCCTTGGCGGCACAGATACGCAGTATTTT.

The J gene is TRBJ2-7, the V gene TRBV6-5; TRBD2 might be the D (5 bases). This CDR3 is 15 amino acids long. The germline gives CDR1 MNHEY, CDR2 SVGAGI. Trimming pared 2 bases from V and 1 base from J, leaving 12 bases between. CDR3 coding DNA: TGTGCCAGCAGTTACAGTGGGCGGGCGTCCTACGAGCAGTACTTC. Translated, it gives CASSYSGRASYEQYF.

The genes are TRBV5-4 and TRBJ1-1; 7 nucleotides match TRBD1. Germline CDR1 SGHNT, CDR2 YYREEE (reference sequence). The CDR3 is 13 amino acids. V lost 6 bases to trimming and J lost 6 bases; unmatched junction nucleotides: 8. CDR3 sequence reads: CASTFQTGSEAFF. The CDR3 nucleotides read TGTGCCAGCACCTTCCAGACAGGGTCTGAAGCTTTCTTT.

The CDR3 reads CASSELGLAGTTGELFF. CDR3 bases: TGTGCCAGCAGTGAATTGGGACTAGCGGGGACGACCGGGGAGCTGTTTTTT. The chain carries TRBV2 and TRBJ2-2; 13 bases align to TRBD2. The CDR3 covers 17 residues. Trimming cost V 2 bases and J 5 bases; bases outside gene matches: 5. Germline V CDR1 and CDR2: SNHLY, FYNNEI.

The CDR3 is CASSIGGLNTEAFF. The CDR3 DNA follows: TGTGCCAGTAGTATAGGCGGCCTGAACACTGAAGCTTTCTTT. The gene calls are TRBV19 and TRBJ1-1; D is unresolved. Germline V gives CDR1 LNHDA, CDR2 SQIVND (reference sequence). The CDR3 has 14 amino acids. V was shortened by 1 base and J by 0 bases, with 6 bases between the two germline ends.